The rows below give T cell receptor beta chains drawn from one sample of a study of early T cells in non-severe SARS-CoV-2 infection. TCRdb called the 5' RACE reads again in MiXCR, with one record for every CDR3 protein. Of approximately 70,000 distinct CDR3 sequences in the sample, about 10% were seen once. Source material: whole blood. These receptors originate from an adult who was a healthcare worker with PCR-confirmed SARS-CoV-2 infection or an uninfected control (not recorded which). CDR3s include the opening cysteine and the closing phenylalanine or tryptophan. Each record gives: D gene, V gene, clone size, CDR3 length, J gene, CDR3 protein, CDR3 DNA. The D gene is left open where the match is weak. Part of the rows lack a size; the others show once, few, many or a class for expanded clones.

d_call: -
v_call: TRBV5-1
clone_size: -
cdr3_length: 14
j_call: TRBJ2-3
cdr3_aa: CASREEGGTDTQYF
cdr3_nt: TGCGCCAGCCGAGAGGAGGGAGGTACAGATACGCAGTATTTT

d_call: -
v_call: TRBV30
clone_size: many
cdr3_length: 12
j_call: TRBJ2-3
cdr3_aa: CAWNRAEDTQYF
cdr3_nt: TGTGCCTGGAATAGGGCCGAAGATACGCAGTATTTT

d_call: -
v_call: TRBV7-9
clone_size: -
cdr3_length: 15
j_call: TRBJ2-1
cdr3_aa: CASSPPDGRDNEQFF
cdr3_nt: TGTGCCAGCAGCCCCCCGGACGGGCGCGACAATGAGCAGTTCTTC

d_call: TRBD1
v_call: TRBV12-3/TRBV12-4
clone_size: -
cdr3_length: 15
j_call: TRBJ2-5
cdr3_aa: CASRTPGTGRETQYF
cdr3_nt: TGTGCCAGCAGGACCCCCGGGACAGGGCGGGAGACCCAGTACTTC

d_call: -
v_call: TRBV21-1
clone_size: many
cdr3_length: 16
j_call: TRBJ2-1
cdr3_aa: CASSERSGRRSNEQFF
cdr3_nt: TGTGCCAGCAGCGAGCGTAGCGGGAGGCGGTCCAATGAGCAGTTCTTC

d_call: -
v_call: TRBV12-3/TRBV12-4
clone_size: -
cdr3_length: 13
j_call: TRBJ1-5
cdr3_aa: CASSDRLGQPQHF
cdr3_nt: TGTGCCAGCAGTGACAGGTTGGGTCAGCCCCAGCATTTT

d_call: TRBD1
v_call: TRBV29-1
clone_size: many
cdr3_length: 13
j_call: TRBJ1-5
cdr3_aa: CSVAGGSNQPQHF
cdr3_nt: TGCAGCGTTGCAGGGGGTAGCAATCAGCCCCAGCATTTT

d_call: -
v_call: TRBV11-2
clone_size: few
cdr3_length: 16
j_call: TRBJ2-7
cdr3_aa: CASSEDAPLRRDEQYF
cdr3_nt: TGTGCCAGCAGCGAGGATGCCCCTTTAAGGCGTGACGAGCAGTACTTC

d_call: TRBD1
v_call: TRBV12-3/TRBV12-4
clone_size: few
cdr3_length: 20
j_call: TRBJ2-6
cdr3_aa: CASRRRTGVSRGSGANVLTF
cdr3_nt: TGTGCCAGTCGCAGGAGGACAGGGGTTTCGCGCGGCTCTGGGGCCAACGTCCTGACTTTC

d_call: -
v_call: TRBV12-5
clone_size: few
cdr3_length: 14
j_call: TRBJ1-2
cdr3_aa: CASGSPTGRGGYTF
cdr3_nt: TGTGCTAGTGGTTCTCCCACGGGGAGGGGAGGCTACACCTTC

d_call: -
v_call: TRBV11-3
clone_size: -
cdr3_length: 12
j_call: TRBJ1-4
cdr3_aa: CASSLAPGKLFF
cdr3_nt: TGTGCCAGCAGCCTAGCGCCGGGAAAACTGTTTTTT

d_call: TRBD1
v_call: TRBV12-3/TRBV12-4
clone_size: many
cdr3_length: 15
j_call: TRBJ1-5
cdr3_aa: CASSPKQGANQPQHF
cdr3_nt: TGTGCCAGCAGTCCAAAACAGGGGGCGAATCAGCCCCAGCATTTT

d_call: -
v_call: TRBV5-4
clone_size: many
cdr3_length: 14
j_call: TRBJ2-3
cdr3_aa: CASSLQNSPDTQYF
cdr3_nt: TGTGCCAGCAGCTTGCAAAATAGCCCAGATACGCAGTATTTT

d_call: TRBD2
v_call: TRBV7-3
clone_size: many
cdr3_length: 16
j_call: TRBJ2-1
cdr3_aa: CASSYLLAGGYNEQFF
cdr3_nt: TGTGCCAGCAGCTACCTACTAGCGGGAGGATACAATGAGCAGTTCTTC

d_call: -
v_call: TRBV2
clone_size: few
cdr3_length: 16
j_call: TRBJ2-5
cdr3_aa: CASSEAGGRTQETQYF
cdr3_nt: TGTGCCAGCAGTGAGGCAGGGGGGAGAACCCAAGAGACCCAGTACTTC

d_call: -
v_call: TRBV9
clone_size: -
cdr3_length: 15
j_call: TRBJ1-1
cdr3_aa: CASSLPPPGADEAFF
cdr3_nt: TGTGCCAGCAGCCTCCCCCCTCCGGGAGCTGATGAAGCTTTCTTT

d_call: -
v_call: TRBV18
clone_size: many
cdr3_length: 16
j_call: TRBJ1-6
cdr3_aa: CASSPRNSQGHSPLHF
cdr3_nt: TGTGCCAGCTCACCACGTAATTCGCAGGGGCATTCACCCCTCCACTTT

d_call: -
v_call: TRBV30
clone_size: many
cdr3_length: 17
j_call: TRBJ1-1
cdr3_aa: CAWSVFGGQGSNTEAFF
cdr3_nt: TGTGCCTGGAGTGTATTTGGGGGTCAGGGAAGTAACACTGAAGCTTTCTTT

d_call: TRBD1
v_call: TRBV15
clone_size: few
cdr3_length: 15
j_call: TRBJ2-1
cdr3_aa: CATSSKLGQGTEQFF
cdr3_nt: TGTGCCACCAGCTCAAAGTTGGGACAGGGGACTGAGCAGTTCTTC

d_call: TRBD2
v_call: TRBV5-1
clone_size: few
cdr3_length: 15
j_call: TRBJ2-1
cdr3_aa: CASSAGTSAYNEQFF
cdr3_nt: TGCGCCAGCAGCGCCGGGACTAGCGCCTACAATGAGCAGTTCTTC

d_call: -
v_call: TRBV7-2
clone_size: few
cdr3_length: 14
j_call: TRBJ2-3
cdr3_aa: CASSLGLRTDTQYF
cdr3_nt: TGTGCCAGCAGCTTAGGGCTTCGCACAGATACGCAGTATTTT

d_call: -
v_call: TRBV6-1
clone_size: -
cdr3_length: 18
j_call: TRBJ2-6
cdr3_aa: CDSSETGVRKSGANVLTF
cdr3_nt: TGTGACAGCAGTGAGACAGGCGTCCGAAAGTCTGGGGCCAACGTCCTGACTTTC

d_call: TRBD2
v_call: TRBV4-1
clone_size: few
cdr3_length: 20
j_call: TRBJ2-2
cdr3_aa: CASSQDPLAGATRNTGELFF
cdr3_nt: TGCGCCAGCAGCCAAGATCCTCTAGCGGGGGCCACCCGGAACACCGGGGAGCTGTTTTTT

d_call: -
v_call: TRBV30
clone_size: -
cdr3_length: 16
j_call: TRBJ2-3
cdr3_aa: CAATTGAIPITDTQYF
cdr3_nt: TGTGCCGCCACAACTGGGGCCATCCCCATCACAGATACGCAGTATTTT

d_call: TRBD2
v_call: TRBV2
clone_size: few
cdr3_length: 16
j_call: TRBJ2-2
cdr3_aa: CASSKGTSGATGELFF
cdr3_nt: TGTGCCAGCAGCAAAGGGACTAGCGGGGCCACCGGGGAGCTGTTTTTT

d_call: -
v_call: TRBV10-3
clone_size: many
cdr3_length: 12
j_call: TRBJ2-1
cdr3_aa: CAISEPPNEQFF
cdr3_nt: TGTGCCATCAGTGAGCCCCCTAATGAGCAGTTCTTC

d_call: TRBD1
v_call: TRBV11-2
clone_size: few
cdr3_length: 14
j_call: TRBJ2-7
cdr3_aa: CASSLTGTDYEQYF
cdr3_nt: TGTGCCAGCAGCCTAACGGGGACAGACTACGAGCAGTACTTC

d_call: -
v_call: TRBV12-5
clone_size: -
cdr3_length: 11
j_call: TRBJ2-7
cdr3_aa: CASSEGYEQYF
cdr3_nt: TGTGCTAGCAGTGAGGGTTACGAGCAGTACTTC

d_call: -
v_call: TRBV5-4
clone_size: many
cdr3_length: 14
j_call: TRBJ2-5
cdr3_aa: CASSLGREQETQYF
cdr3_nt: TGTGCCAGCAGCTTGGGTAGGGAACAAGAGACCCAGTACTTC

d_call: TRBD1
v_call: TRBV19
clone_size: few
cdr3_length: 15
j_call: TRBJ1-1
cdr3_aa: CASSVDRGKNTEAFF
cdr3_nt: TGTGCCAGTAGTGTTGACAGGGGGAAGAACACTGAAGCTTTCTTT

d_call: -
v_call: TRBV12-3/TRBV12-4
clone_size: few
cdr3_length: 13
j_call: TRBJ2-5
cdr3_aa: CASTRRGTETQYF
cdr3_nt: TGTGCCAGCACCCGGCGGGGTACAGAGACCCAGTACTTC

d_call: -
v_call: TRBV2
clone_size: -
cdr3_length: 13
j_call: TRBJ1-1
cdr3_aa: CVSSGAGNTEAFF
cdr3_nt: TGTGTCAGCAGTGGGGCGGGGAACACTGAAGCTTTCTTT

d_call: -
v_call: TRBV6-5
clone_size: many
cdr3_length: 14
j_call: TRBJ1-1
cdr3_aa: CASSYDPQNTEAFF
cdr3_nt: TGTGCCAGCAGTTACGATCCACAGAACACTGAAGCTTTCTTT

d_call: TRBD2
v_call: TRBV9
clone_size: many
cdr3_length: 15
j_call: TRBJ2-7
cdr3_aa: CASSVDLAGDYEQYF
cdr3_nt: TGTGCCAGCAGCGTAGATCTAGCGGGAGACTACGAGCAGTACTTC

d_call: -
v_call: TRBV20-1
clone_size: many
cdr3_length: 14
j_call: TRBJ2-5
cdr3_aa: CSALPVTGSETQYF
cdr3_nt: TGCAGTGCTCTCCCCGTCACAGGTTCAGAGACCCAGTACTTC

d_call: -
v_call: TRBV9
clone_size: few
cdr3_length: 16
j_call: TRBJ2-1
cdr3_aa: CASSVAEGLSYNEQFF
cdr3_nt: TGTGCCAGCAGCGTAGCGGAGGGACTTTCCTACAATGAGCAGTTCTTC

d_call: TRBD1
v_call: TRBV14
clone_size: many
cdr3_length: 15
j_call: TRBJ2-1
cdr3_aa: CASSRQGALGNEQFF
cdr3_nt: TGTGCCAGCAGCCGACAGGGGGCTCTGGGCAATGAGCAGTTCTTC

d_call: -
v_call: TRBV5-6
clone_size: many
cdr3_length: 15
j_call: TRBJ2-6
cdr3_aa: CASLEGLLGANVLTF
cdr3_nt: TGTGCCAGCCTCGAGGGTCTGCTTGGGGCCAACGTCCTGACTTTC

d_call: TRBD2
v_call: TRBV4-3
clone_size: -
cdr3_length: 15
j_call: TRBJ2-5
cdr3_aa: CASSQGGRAEETQYF
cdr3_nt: TGCGCCAGCAGCCAAGGAGGGAGGGCCGAGGAGACCCAGTACTTC

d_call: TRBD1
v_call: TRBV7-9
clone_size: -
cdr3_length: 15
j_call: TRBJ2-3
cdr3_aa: CASSYVTGGTDTQYF
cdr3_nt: TGTGCCAGCAGCTACGTGACAGGGGGCACAGATACGCAGTATTTT

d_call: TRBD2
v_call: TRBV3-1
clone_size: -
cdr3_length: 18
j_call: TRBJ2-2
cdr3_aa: CASSQDTLAGGLAGELFF
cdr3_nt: TGTGCCAGCAGCCAAGATACCCTAGCGGGAGGCTTAGCCGGGGAGCTGTTTTTT

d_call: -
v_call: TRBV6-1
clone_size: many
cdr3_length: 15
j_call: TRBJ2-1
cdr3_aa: CASSEVGGSYNEQFF
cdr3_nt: TGTGCCAGCAGTGAAGTGGGAGGTTCCTACAATGAGCAGTTCTTC

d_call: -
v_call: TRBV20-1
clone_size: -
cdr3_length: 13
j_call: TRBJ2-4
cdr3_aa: CSAPAGQYNIQYF
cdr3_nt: TGCAGTGCTCCCGCGGGACAGTATAACATTCAGTACTTC

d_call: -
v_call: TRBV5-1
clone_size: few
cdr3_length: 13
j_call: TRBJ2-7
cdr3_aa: CSSRAGHIYEQYF
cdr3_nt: TGCAGCAGCCGTGCGGGACATATCTACGAGCAGTACTTC

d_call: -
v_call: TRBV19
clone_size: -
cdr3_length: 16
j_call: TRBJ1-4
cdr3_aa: CASTPLSRATNEKLFF
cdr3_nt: TGTGCCAGTACCCCCTTATCAAGAGCGACTAATGAAAAACTGTTTTTT

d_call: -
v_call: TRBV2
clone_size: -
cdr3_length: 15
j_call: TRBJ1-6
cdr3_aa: CASSEAGRVRLPSIF
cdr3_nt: TGTGCCAGCAGTGAAGCGGGCCGGGTCCGCCTACCTTCTATTTTT

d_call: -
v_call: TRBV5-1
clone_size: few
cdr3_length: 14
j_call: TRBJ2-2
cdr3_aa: CASSLLDPTGELFF
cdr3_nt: TGCGCCAGCAGCTTACTCGATCCCACCGGGGAGCTGTTTTTT

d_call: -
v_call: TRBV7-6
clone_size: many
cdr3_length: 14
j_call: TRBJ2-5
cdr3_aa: CASSTGTSRETQYF
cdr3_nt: TGTGCCAGCAGCACTGGGACATCTCGGGAGACCCAGTACTTC